This T cell receptor beta chain was sequenced in a study of metastatic and nonmetastatic thyroid tumors. Study-wide findings and caveats: According to reports, the diversity of TCR beta was significantly higher in malignant thyroid tumors than in benign nodules, and this held in both blood and tumor samples.

This clone was observed at least ten times. What it binds is not known. With V trimmed by 5 bases and J by 9 bases, 7 bases remained unmatched. CDR1 and CDR2 from the germline V gene are DFQATT and SNEGSKA (reference sequence). This CDR3 is built from 13 residues. In the original processing: In papillary thyroid cancer, a distant-metastasis classifier was built using CDR3 differences across clinicopathological groups. Through MiXCR, TCRdb re-clonotyped the PCR reads. These V and J calls originate from TCRdb's pipeline instead of the authors' own analysis. The data show 85,000 to 95,000 clones, under 15% seen once. Among the patients, none had received any treatment before thyroid surgery.

The TCR comes from a female donor with papillary thyroid cancer or a benign thyroid nodule (not recorded which). Some clones in this sample may be carry-over from other donors' samples. The genes are TRBV20-1 and TRBJ1-6; 7 bases are a match to TRBD1. Sequenced material: blood. CDR3 loop: CSAGRDSSSPLHF. CDR3 sequence (DNA): TGCAGTGCTGGCCGGGACAGCAGTTCACCCCTCCACTTT.